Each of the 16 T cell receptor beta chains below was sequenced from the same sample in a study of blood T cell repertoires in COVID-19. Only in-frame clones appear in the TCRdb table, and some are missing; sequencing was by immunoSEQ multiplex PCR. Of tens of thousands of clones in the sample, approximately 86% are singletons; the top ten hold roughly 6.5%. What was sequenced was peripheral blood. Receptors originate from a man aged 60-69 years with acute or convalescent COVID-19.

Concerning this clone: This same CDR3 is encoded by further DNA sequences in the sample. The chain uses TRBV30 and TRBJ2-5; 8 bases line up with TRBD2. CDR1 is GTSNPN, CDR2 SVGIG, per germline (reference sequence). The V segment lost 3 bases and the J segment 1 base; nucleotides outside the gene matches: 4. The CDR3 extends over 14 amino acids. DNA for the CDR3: TGTGCCTGGAGGCAAACTAGCGGCCAAGAGACCCAGTACTTC. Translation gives CAWRQTSGQETQYF.

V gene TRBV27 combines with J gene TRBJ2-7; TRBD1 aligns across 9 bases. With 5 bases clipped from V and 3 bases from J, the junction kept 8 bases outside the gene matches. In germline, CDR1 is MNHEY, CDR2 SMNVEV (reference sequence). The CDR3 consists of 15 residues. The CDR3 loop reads CASSPGTGRLYEQYF. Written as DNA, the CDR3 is TGTGCCAGCAGTCCCGGGACAGGGAGGCTCTACGAGCAGTACTTC.

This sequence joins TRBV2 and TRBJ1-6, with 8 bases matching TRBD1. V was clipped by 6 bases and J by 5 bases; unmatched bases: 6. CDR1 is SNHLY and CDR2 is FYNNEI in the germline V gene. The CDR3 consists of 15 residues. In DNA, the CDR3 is TGTGCCAGCAGAGGGACAGGCCCCAATAATTCACCCCTCCACTTT. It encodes CASRGTGPNNSPLHF.

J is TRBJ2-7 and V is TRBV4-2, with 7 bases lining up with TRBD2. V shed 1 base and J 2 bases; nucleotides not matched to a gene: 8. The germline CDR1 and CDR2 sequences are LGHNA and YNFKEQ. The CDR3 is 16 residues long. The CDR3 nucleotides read TGTGCCAGCAGCCAAGTACCTAGCGGACCCCCCTACGAGCAGTACTTC. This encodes CASSQVPSGPPYEQYF.

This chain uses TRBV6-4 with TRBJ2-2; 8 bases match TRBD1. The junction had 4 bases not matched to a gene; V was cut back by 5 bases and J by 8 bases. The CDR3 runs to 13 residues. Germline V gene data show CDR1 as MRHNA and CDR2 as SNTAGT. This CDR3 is CASSQGAAGELFF. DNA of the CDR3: TGTGCCAGCAGTCAGGGGGCCGCTGGGGAGCTGTTTTTT.

This chain's CDR3 is CASSSDPGQGLREKLFF. The DNA for the CDR3 is TGTGCCAGCAGTTCCGACCCGGGACAGGGGTTGCGGGAAAAACTGTTTTTT. V usage is TRBV27 and J usage is TRBJ1-4; 10 bases are shared with TRBD1. Germline V lookup: CDR1 MNHEY, CDR2 SMNVEV (reference sequence). Germline trimming cut 4 bases from V and 8 bases from J; bases unmatched to any gene: 13. The CDR3 covers 17 residues.

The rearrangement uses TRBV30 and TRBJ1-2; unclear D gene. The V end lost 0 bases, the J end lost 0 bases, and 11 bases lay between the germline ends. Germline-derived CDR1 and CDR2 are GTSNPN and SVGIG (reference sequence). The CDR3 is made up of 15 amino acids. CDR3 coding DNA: TGTGCCTGGAGTGTACCCTGGAGTACTAACTATGGCTACACCTTC. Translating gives CAWSVPWSTNYGYTF.

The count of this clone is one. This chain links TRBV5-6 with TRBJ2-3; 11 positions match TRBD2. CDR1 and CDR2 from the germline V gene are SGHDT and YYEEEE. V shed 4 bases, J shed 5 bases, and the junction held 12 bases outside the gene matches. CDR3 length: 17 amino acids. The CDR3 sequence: CASSTLLAGVQGDTQYF. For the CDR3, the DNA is TGTGCCAGCAGCACCCTACTAGCGGGGGTTCAGGGAGATACGCAGTATTTT. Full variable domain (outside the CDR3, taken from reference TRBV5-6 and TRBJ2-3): DAGVTQSPTHLIKTRGQQVTLRCSPKSGHDTVSWYQQALGQGPQFIFQYYEEEERQRGNFPDRFSGHQFPNYSSELNVNALLLGDSALYLCASSTLLAGVQGDTQYFGPGTRLTVL.

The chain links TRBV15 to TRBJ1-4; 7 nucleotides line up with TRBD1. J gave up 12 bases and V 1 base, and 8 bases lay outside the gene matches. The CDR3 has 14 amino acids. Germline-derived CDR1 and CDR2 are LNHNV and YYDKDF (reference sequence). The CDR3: CATSRGDSRGELFF. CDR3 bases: TGTGCCACCAGCAGAGGGGACAGCCGCGGGGAACTGTTTTTT. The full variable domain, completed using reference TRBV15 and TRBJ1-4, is DAMVIQNPRYQVTQFGKPVTLSCSQTLNHNVMYWYQQKSSQAPKLLFHYYDKDFNNEADTPDNFQSRRPNTSFCFLDIRSPGLGDTAMYLCATSRGDSRGELFFGSGTQLSVL.

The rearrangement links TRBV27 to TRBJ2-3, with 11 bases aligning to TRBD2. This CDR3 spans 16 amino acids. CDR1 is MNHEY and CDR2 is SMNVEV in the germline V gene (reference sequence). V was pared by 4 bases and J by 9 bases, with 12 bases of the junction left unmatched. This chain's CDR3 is CASSSTASGGLRTQYF. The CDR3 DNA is TGTGCCAGCAGTTCCACCGCTAGCGGGGGGCTGAGGACGCAGTATTTT.

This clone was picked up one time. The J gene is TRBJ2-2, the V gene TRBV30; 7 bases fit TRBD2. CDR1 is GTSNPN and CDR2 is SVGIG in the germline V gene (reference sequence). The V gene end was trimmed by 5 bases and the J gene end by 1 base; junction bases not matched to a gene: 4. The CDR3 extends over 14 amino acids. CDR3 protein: CAWHLAGNTGELFF. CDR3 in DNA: TGTGCCTGGCATTTAGCGGGGAACACCGGGGAGCTGTTTTTT.

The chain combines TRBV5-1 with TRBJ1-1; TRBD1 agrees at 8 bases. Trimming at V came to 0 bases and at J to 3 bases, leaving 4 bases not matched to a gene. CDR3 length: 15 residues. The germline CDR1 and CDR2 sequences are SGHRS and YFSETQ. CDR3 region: CASSLGTGWDTEAFF. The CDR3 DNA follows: TGCGCCAGCAGCTTGGGGACAGGGTGGGACACTGAAGCTTTCTTT. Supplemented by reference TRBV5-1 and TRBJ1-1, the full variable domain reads KAGVTQTPRYLIKTRGQQVTLSCSPISGHRSVSWYQQTPGQGLQFLFEYFSETQRNKGNFPGRFSGRQFSNSRSEMNVSTLELGDSALYLCASSLGTGWDTEAFFGQGTRLTVV.

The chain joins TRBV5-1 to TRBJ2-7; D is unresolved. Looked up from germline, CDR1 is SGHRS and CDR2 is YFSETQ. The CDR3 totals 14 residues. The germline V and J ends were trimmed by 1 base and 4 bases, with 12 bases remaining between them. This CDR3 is CASSLRAPPYEQYF. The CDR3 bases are TGCGCCAGCAGCTTGCGCGCCCCGCCTTACGAGCAGTACTTC.

CDR3 coding DNA: TGTGCCAGCAGTCGTAACCGAGTTTACTACACCTTC. Protein: CASSRNRVYYTF. V and J are TRBV6-5 and TRBJ1-2; D is unclear. The germline V gene has CDR1 MNHEY and CDR2 SVGAGI. V lost 5 bases, J lost 10 bases, and 14 bases lay in between. This CDR3 comprises 12 residues.

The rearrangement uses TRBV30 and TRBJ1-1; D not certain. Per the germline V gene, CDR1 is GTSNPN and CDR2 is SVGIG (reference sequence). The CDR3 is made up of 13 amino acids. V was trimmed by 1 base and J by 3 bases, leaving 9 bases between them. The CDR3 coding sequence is TGTGCCTGGAGTGAGCGGAAAGACACTGAAGCTTTCTTT. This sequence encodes CAWSERKDTEAFF.

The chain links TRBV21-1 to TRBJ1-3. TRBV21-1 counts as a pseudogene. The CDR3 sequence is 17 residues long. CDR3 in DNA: TGTGCCAGCTTTCTATATTTGCGGGGGAGCTCTGGAAACACCATATATTTT. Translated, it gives CASFLYLRGSSGNTIYF.